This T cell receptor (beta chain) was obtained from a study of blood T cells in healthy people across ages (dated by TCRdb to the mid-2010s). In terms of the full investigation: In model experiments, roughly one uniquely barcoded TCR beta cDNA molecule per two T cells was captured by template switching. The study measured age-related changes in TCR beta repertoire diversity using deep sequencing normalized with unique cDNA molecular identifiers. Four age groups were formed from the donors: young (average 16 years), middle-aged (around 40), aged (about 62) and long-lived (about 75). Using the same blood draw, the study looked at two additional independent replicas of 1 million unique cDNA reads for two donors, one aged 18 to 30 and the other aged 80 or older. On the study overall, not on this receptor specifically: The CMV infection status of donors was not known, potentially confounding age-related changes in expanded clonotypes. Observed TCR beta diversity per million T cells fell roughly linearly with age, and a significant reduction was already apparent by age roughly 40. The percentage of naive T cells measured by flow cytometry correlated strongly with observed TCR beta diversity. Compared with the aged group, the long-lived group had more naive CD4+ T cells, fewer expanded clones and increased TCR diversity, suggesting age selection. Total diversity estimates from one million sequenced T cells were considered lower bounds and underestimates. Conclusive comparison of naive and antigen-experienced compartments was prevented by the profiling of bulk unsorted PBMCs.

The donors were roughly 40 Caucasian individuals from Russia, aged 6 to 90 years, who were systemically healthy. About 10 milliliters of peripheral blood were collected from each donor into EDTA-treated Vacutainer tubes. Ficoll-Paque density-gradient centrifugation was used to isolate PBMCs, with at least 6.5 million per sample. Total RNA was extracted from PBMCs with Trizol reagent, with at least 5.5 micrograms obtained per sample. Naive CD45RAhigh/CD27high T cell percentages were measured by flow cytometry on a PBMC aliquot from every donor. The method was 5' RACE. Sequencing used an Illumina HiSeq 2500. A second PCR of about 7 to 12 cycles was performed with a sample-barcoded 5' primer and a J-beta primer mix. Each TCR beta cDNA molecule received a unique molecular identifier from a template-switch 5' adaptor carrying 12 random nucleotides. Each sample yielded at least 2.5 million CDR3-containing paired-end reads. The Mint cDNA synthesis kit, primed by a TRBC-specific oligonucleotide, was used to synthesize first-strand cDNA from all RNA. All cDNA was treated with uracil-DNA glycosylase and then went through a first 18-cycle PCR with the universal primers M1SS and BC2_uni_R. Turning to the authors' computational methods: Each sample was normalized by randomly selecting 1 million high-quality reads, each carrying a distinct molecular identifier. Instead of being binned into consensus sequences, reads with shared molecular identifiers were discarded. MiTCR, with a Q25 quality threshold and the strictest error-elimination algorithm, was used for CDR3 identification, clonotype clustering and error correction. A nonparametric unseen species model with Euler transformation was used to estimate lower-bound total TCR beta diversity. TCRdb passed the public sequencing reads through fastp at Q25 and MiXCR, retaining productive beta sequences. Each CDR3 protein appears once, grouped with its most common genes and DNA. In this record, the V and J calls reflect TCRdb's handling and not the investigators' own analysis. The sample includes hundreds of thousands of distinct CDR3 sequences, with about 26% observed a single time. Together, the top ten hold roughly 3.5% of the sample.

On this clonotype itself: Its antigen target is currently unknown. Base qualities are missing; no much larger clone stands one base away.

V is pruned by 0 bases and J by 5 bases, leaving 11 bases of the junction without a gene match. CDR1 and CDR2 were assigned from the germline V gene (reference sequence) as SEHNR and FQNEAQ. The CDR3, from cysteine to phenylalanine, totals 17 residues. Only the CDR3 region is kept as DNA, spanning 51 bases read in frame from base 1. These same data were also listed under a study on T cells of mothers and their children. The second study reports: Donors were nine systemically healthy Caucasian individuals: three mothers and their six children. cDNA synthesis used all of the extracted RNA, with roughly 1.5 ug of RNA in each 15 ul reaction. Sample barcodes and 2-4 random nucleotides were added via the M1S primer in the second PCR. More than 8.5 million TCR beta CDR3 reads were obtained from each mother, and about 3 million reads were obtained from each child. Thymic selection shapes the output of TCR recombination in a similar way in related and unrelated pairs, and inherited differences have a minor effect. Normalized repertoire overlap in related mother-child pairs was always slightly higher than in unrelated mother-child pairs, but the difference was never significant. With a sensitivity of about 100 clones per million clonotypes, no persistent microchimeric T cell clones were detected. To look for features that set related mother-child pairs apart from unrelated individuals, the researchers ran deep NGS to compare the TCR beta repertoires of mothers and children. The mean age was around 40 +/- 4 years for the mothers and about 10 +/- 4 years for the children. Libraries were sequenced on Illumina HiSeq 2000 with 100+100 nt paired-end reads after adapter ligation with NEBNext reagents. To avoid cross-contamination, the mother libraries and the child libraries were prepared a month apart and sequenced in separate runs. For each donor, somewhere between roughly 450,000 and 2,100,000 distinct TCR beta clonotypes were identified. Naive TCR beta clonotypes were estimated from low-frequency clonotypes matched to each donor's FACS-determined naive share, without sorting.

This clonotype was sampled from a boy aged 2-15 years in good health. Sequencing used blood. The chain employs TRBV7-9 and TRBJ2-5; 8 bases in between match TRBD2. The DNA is TGTGCCAGCAGCTTAGCGCGAGCGGGGGACGGCAGTGAGACCCAGTACTTC. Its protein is CASSLARAGDGSETQYF. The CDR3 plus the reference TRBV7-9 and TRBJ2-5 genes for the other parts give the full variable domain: DTGVSQNPRHKITKRGQNVTFRCDPISEHNRLYWYRQTLGQGPEFLTYFQNEAQLEKSRLLSDRFSAERPKGSFSTLEIQRTEQGDSAMYLCASSLARAGDGSETQYFGPGTRLLVL.